Reported below is one TCR beta chain. The target antigen is unknown. This record belongs to a study of cytomegalovirus exposure and HLA in healthy donors. Study results and limitations: In presence/absence analyses, roughly uniform sequencing depth across donors was assumed.

With 60 Vbeta and 13 Jbeta primers, the PCR was carried out. This table comes from immunoSEQ multiplex PCR, and its TCRdb copy is limited to in-frame clones, with some not included. The table records 150,000 to 200,000 clones, approximately 86% of them present only once. V shed 3 bases and J shed 6 bases, with 10 bases lying between them. The CDR3 runs 14 residues. Germline lookup yields CDR1 SGHNT and CDR2 YYREEE (reference sequence). The sequence came from a woman in her late teens or twenties in good health and CMV-seronegative. Sequenced: PBMCs. This sequence joins TRBV5-4 and TRBJ1-6, with D possibly matching TRBD1 (6 bases). DNA of the CDR3: TGTGCCAGCAGCTATCAGGGGATTAATTCACCCCTCCACTTT. Amino acids: CASSYQGINSPLHF.